What follows are 15 T cell receptor beta chains derived from one specimen sequenced in a study of CD8+ T cells in alopecia areata. As to treatment: oral pan-JAK inhibitor, 5-10 mg twice daily. RNA, once extracted, was reverse transcribed into cDNA for use as the sequencing template. Clones were read by immunoSEQ multiplex PCR, and TCRdb kept only the in-frame ones, dropping some. The repertoire holds roughly 220,000 clones, 30% to 40% seen once, with 0.48% in the top ten. The specimen comprised CD4+ T cells sorted from blood, sampled at approximately week 34, from a patient treated with tofacitinib. The source of these receptors is a human donor with alopecia areata.

This rearrangement joins TRBV19 to TRBJ1-6; D not certain. Germline V gene data show CDR1 as LNHDA and CDR2 as SQIVND (reference sequence). The CDR3 contains 14 residues. Trimming left V 3 bases short and J 7 bases short, with 10 bases between. The CDR3 nucleotides read TGTGCCAGTAGTATCCGGAGCGGAAATTCACCCCTCCACTTT. Translation: CASSIRSGNSPLHF.

This clone was picked up a small number of times. V gene TRBV4-1 combines with J gene TRBJ1-1; no definite D call. Trimming cost V 0 bases and J 1 base, with 9 bases left between them. CDR1 is MGHRA, CDR2 YSYEKL, per germline. The length of the CDR3 is 15 residues. The CDR3 DNA sequence: TGCGCCAGCAGCCAAGATTCAGGCAGGAACACTGAAGCTTTCTTT. Its translation is CASSQDSGRNTEAFF.

This clone has just a few counts. The gene calls are TRBV18 and TRBJ2-3; 10 bases agree with TRBD2. The CDR3 runs to 16 residues. The V segment lost 6 bases and the J segment 0 bases; nucleotides outside the gene matches: 6. Germline V gene lookup returns CDR1 KGHSH and CDR2 LQKENI. The CDR3 here is CASSTGLAASTDTQYF. The CDR3 coding sequence is TGTGCCAGCTCGACTGGACTAGCGGCTAGCACAGATACGCAGTATTTT.

This clone was detected only a few times. This chain joins TRBV4-2 and TRBJ2-2; the D call may be TRBD1 or TRBD2 (7 bases each). Germline CDR1 is LGHNA and CDR2 is YNFKEQ. This CDR3 is built from 17 residues. V gave up 8 bases and J gave up 1 base, with 20 bases separating them. The CDR3 bases are TGTGCCAGCCGCCTCAGGGGGAGGGGACTGAACACCGGGGAGCTGTTTTTT. It specifies CASRLRGRGLNTGELFF.

This chain joins TRBV10-3 and TRBJ1-1, with D possibly TRBD1 on 5 matching bases. Trimming took off 6 bases at V and 0 bases at J, with 17 bases between the two ends. The germline CDR1 and CDR2 sequences are ENHRY and SYGVKD. The length of the CDR3 is 16 residues. As DNA, the CDR3 is TGTGCCATCAGGGCCCAGGGTGTAGCTATGAACACTGAAGCTTTCTTT. This sequence encodes CAIRAQGVAMNTEAFF.

This sequence joins TRBV7-6 and TRBJ2-2, with 11 bases matching TRBD2. Germline V gene sequence: CDR1 SGHVS, CDR2 FNYEAQ. The CDR3 sequence is 16 residues long. V lost 5 bases to trimming and J lost 5 bases; unmatched junction nucleotides: 7. Here the CDR3 reads CASSLVAGGPTGELFF. The DNA for the CDR3 is TGTGCCAGCAGCCTAGTAGCGGGAGGGCCTACCGGGGAGCTGTTTTTT.

V is TRBV19 and J is TRBJ1-5; D ambiguous. The germline V and J ends were trimmed by 7 bases and 3 bases, with 10 bases remaining between them. CDR1 is LNHDA and CDR2 is SQIVND in the germline V gene (reference sequence). The CDR3 length is 13 residues. The CDR3 reads CASNRAFNQPQHF. For the CDR3, the DNA is TGTGCCAGTAATAGGGCCTTCAATCAGCCCCAGCATTTT.

In the case of this clone: This CDR3 is also generated by other DNA sequences in the sample. J is TRBJ2-3 and V is TRBV7-9; D is ambiguous. V was clipped by 1 base and J by 2 bases, with 7 bases between them. The CDR3 is 14 amino acids. Per germline, CDR1 SEHNR and CDR2 FQNEAQ (reference sequence). CDR3 in DNA: TGTGCCAGCAGCTTAGAAGGCTCCACAGATACGCAGTATTTT. It encodes CASSLEGSTDTQYF.

A single count supports this clone. A junction boundary mismatches the germline segment, possibly from a read error. This chain links TRBV5-1 with TRBJ1-2; no definite D call. Germline V gene lookup returns CDR1 SGHRS and CDR2 YFSETQ. The CDR3 loop spans 12 amino acids. This chain's CDR3 is CASSLGYSSLAF. CDR3 nucleotides: TGCGCCAGCAGCTTGGGTTACTCGTCTCTGGCCTTC.

Turning to this clone: Other DNA sequences of this sample code for an identical CDR3. The chain carries TRBV29-1 and TRBJ2-7, with no clear D. Germline CDR1 is SQVTM and CDR2 is ANQGSEA. The CDR3 has 11 residues. Deletions cut 6 bases from V and 0 bases from J, with 6 bases between. The CDR3 sequence is CSVGSSYEQYF. The CDR3, as DNA: TGCAGCGTGGGAAGCTCCTACGAGCAGTACTTC.

This chain uses TRBV30 with TRBJ2-1, with 11 bases that match TRBD2. The trim removed 1 base at V and 10 bases at J, leaving 9 bases unmatched. This CDR3 comprises 15 residues. The germline CDR1 and CDR2 sequences are GTSNPN and SVGIG (reference sequence). The CDR3 is CAWSDGLAGGWEQFF. The DNA for the CDR3 is TGTGCCTGGAGTGACGGGCTAGCGGGGGGATGGGAGCAGTTCTTC.

This rearrangement joins TRBV19 to TRBJ2-3; D might be TRBD2 (6 bases). The V end was cut by 5 bases, the J end by 4 bases, with 13 bases between. This CDR3 comprises 14 residues. In germline, CDR1 is LNHDA, CDR2 SQIVND (reference sequence). The CDR3 region is CASSGGTRPDTQYF. Here the CDR3 DNA reads TGTGCCAGTAGTGGGGGGACCAGACCAGATACGCAGTATTTT. Drawing the rest from reference TRBV19 and TRBJ2-3, the complete variable domain is DGGITQSPKYLFRKEGQNVTLSCEQNLNHDAMYWYRQDPGQGLRLIYYSQIVNDFQKGDIAEGYSVSREKKESFPLTVTSAQKNPTAFYLCASSGGTRPDTQYFGPGTRLTVL.

There are a few counts of this clone. V is TRBV27 and J is TRBJ1-3; perhaps TRBD1 as D (6 bases). CDR1 MNHEY and CDR2 SMNVEV come from the germline V gene (reference sequence). The V and J ends lost 2 bases and 2 bases respectively, with 16 bases between them. This CDR3 spans 17 amino acids. CDR3 coding DNA: TGTGCCAGCAGTTTAGGGGCCCCGTCAGGGGCTGGAAACACCATATATTTT. Translated, it gives CASSLGAPSGAGNTIYF.

This rearrangement joins TRBV29-1 to TRBJ2-7, with 9 nucleotides matching TRBD1. There are 13 residues in the CDR3. Germline CDR1 SQVTM, CDR2 ANQGSEA. J gave up 5 bases and V 7 bases, and 9 bases lay outside the gene matches. Here the CDR3 DNA reads TGCAGCGCAGGACAGGGGCGGTTCAACGAGCAGTACTTC. This encodes CSAGQGRFNEQYF.

The chain has TRBV4-1 and TRBJ2-7, with D perhaps matching TRBD1 (7 bases). Germline loops: CDR1 MGHRA, CDR2 YSYEKL. CDR3 length: 16 amino acids. V lost 4 bases and J 2 bases, leaving 18 bases between the germline ends. The CDR3 DNA reads TGCGCCAGCAGCCTGACCGCGGGACAGCAGACCTACGAGCAGTACTTC. Amino acids: CASSLTAGQQTYEQYF.